A single sample gave rise to the 29 T cell receptor beta chains below, sequenced in a study of T cells in Graves' hyperthyroidism and ophthalmopathy. Amplified TCR beta CDR3 regions derived from RNA transcripts. TCR CDR3 underwent first-round RT-PCR with the HTBI primer set. TCRdb re-derived calls from the multiplex PCR reads in MiXCR, one entry per CDR3 protein. This sample has under 300,000 distinct CDR3 sequences, with roughly 15% found just once. The sample comprised blood. These receptors were taken from a woman aged 25 to 39 with Graves' hyperthyroidism that later progressed to Graves' ophthalmopathy.

This clonotype was seen at least ten times. The rearrangement links TRBV20-1 to TRBJ2-7, with D maybe TRBD2 (5 bases). CDR1 is DFQATT, CDR2 SNEGSKA, per germline (reference sequence). The length of the CDR3 is 13 residues. Trimming shortened V by 4 bases and J by 3 bases, and 13 bases separated the two germline ends. CDR3: CSAKLLGGYEQYF. The CDR3 DNA follows: TGCAGTGCTAAGCTGTTAGGAGGCTACGAGCAGTACTTC.

Notes on this clonotype: This could be a read error, since a much larger clone is one nucleotide away. The chain links TRBV7-9 to TRBJ2-5; the D gene is possibly TRBD1 (5 bases). Germline assignment: CDR1 SEHNR and CDR2 FQNEAQ (reference sequence). This CDR3 region has 16 residues. The CDR3 protein is CASSQTIGVLRETQYF. CDR3 bases: TGCGCCAGCAGCCAGACGATAGGGGTACTTCGGGAGACCCAGTACTTC. The variable domain in full, completed from reference TRBV7-9 and TRBJ2-5, reads DTGVSQNPRHKITKRGQNVTFRCDPISEHNRLYWYRQTLGQGPEFLTYFQNEAQLEKSRLLSDRFSAERPKGSFSTLEIQRTEQGDSAMYLCASSQTIGVLRETQYFGPGTRLLVL.

This clonotype was seen more than once but under ten times. The CDR3 sequence is CSAALGTDYNEQFF. In DNA, the CDR3 is TGCAGTGCTGCGTTAGGGACGGACTACAATGAGCAGTTCTTC. This chain joins TRBV20-1 and TRBJ2-1, with D perhaps matching TRBD1 or TRBD2 (5 bases each). The CDR3 consists of 14 residues. The ends were cut back, 5 bases at V and 3 bases at J, with 14 bases in the middle. Germline lookup yields CDR1 DFQATT and CDR2 SNEGSKA (reference sequence).

The J gene is TRBJ2-3, the V gene TRBV27; 8 bases fit TRBD1. Germline V gene sequence: CDR1 MNHEY, CDR2 SMNVEV (reference sequence). V lost 6 bases, J lost 4 bases, and 6 bases stayed unmatched. The CDR3 is 14 residues long. The CDR3 loop is CASSRQGKADTQYF. CDR3 nucleotide sequence: TGTGCCAGCAGCAGACAGGGGAAGGCAGATACGCAGTATTTT.

In its sample, this clonotype was seen many times. The V gene is TRBV6-2 or TRBV6-3, the J gene TRBJ2-6; D is uncertain. The V gene lost 4 bases and the J gene lost 3 bases, with 13 bases spanning the gap. CDR1 and CDR2 (germline): MNHEY, SVGEGT. This CDR3 spans 16 amino acids. CDR3 protein: CASSSRLRGGANVLTF. CDR3 nucleotide sequence: TGTGCCAGCAGTTCCCGCCTCCGCGGTGGGGCCAACGTCCTGACTTTC.

The sample holds many counts of this clonotype. J is TRBJ1-1 and V is TRBV4-2; 7 bases fit TRBD1. The CDR3 covers 15 residues. Germline V gene sequence: CDR1 LGHNA, CDR2 YNFKEQ. The V segment lost 3 bases and the J segment 1 base; nucleotides outside the gene matches: 5. CDR3 nucleotide sequence: TGTGCCAGCAGCCAGCCGGGACAGTGGAACACTGAAGCTTTCTTT. Translating gives CASSQPGQWNTEAFF.

This clonotype was counted ten times or more. The chain uses TRBV29-1 and TRBJ2-1; 10 nucleotides match TRBD2. V gave up 4 bases and J gave up 12 bases; unmatched junction bases: 21. CDR1 is SQVTM, CDR2 ANQGSEA, per germline. The CDR3 has 17 amino acids. The CDR3 reads CSVGRTSGDTLQLAQFF. CDR3 coding DNA: TGCAGCGTTGGGAGGACTAGCGGAGATACCCTACAATTGGCGCAGTTCTTC.

Many counts were recorded for this clonotype. The chain links TRBV20-1 to TRBJ2-5; D unclear. Trimming removed 4 bases at V and 1 base at J, with 7 bases between. The V gene's germline CDR1 is DFQATT and CDR2 SNEGSKA (reference sequence). The CDR3 totals 12 residues. CDR3 nucleotides: TGCAGTGCTATGGGTCCCCAAGAGACCCAGTACTTC. Protein: CSAMGPQETQYF.

This clonotype was seen ten or more times. The CDR3 region has the DNA TGTGCCTGGAGTCGGGGGAGGAGCTCCTACGAGCAGTACTTC. This codes for CAWSRGRSSYEQYF. The rearrangement uses TRBV30 and TRBJ2-7; maybe TRBD2 (6 bases). CDR1 is GTSNPN, CDR2 SVGIG, per germline (reference sequence). V shed 2 bases and J shed 0 bases, with 11 bases lying between them. The CDR3 extends over 14 amino acids. Looking up the rest from reference TRBV30 and TRBJ2-7 gives the full variable domain: SQTIHQWPATLVQPVGSPLSLECTVEGTSNPNLYWYRQAAGRGLQLLFYSVGIGQISSEVPQNLSASRPQDRQFILSSKKLLLSDSGFYLCAWSRGRSSYEQYFGPGTRLTVT.

This clonotype was detected a few times. The gene calls are TRBV24-1 and TRBJ2-1; D remains ambiguous. Trimming took off 6 bases at V and 9 bases at J, with 11 bases between the two ends. CDR1 is KGHDR, CDR2 SFDVKD, per germline. This CDR3 contains 12 residues. The CDR3 coding sequence is TGTGCCACCAGTTATAGTCCGGTTGAGCAGTTCTTC. It codes for CATSYSPVEQFF.

This clonotype came up many times. The chain uses TRBV24-1 and TRBJ2-1, with D perhaps TRBD1 (6 bases). CDR3 length: 16 amino acids. V was pared by 4 bases and J by 0 bases, with 12 bases between. Germline CDR1 reads KGHDR; CDR2 reads SFDVKD. CDR3 sequence (DNA): TGTGCCACCAGTGACCTGACAGGTAGCTCCTACAATGAGCAGTTCTTC. Its translation: CATSDLTGSSYNEQFF.

This clonotype showed up many times. The CDR3 region has the DNA TGTGCCAGCAGTTTATTACAACCCGGGGAGACCCAGTACTTC. This codes for CASSLLQPGETQYF. The rearrangement links TRBV28 to TRBJ2-5; unclear D gene. V gave up 1 base and J gave up 5 bases, with 11 bases separating them. The CDR3 consists of 14 residues. The V gene's germline CDR1 is MDHEN and CDR2 SYDVKM.

There are a few counts of this clonotype. The rearrangement links TRBV9 to TRBJ1-6, with 8 bases aligning to TRBD1. Germline CDR1 SGDLS, CDR2 YYNGEE. J lost 6 bases, V lost 0 bases, and 2 bases had no gene match. CDR3 size: 15 residues. CDR3 DNA: TGTGCCAGCAGCGTAGGGGGACAGGTTAATTCACCCCTCCACTTT. As protein: CASSVGGQVNSPLHF.

This sequence joins TRBV19 and TRBJ1-1; perhaps TRBD1 as D (6 bases). V lost 10 bases and J lost 2, with 14 bases in between. The length of the CDR3 is 13 residues. Germline V lookup: CDR1 LNHDA, CDR2 SQIVND (reference sequence). Here the CDR3 DNA reads TGTGCCACCGCGGACAGCTTAAACACTGAAGCTTTCTTT. It is translated as CATADSLNTEAFF. The complete variable domain, with remaining parts taken from reference TRBV19 and TRBJ1-1, reads DGGITQSPKYLFRKEGQNVTLSCEQNLNHDAMYWYRQDPGQGLRLIYYSQIVNDFQKGDIAEGYSVSREKKESFPLTVTSAQKNPTAFYLCATADSLNTEAFFGQGTRLTVV.

V usage is TRBV5-1 and J usage is TRBJ1-3; the D is unclear. The CDR3 runs to 14 residues. Germline CDR1 reads SGHRS; CDR2 reads YFSETQ. Trimming cost V 4 bases and J 4 bases, with 12 bases left between them. CDR3 protein: CASSPLGRGNTIYF. CDR3 DNA: TGCGCCAGCAGCCCGTTAGGTCGGGGAAACACCATATATTTT.

The chain uses TRBV9 and TRBJ1-3; 9 bases map to TRBD1. J was trimmed by 1 base and V by 4 bases; bases with no gene match: 6. The CDR3 runs to 16 residues. CDR1 is SGDLS, CDR2 YYNGEE, per germline. CDR3 protein: CASSPQDRGSGNTIYF. The CDR3, as DNA: TGTGCCAGCAGCCCCCAGGACAGGGGATCTGGAAACACCATATATTTT.

This clonotype was recorded at least ten times. The V gene is TRBV18, the J gene TRBJ2-7; unclear D gene. Trimming left V 6 bases short and J 5 bases short, with 11 bases between. Germline assignment: CDR1 KGHSH and CDR2 LQKENI. This CDR3 has 12 residues. CDR3: CASSQDRDEQYF. In DNA, the CDR3 is TGTGCCAGCTCCCAGGACCGCGACGAGCAGTACTTC.

This clonotype appeared a few times. This chain joins TRBV15 and TRBJ1-4, with unresolved D. The CDR3 covers 12 residues. Germline V gene data show CDR1 as LNHNV and CDR2 as YYDKDF (reference sequence). Trimming pared 5 bases from V and 2 bases from J, leaving 3 bases between. The CDR3 bases are TGTGCCACCAGCCAGACTAATGAAAAACTGTTTTTT. Translating gives CATSQTNEKLFF.

This clonotype has ten or more counts. V gene TRBV11-1 combines with J gene TRBJ2-3, with D tentatively TRBD1 or TRBD2 (6 bases each). The length of the CDR3 is 15 residues. In germline, CDR1 is SGHAT, CDR2 FQDESV (reference sequence). V lost 5 bases, J lost 3 bases, and 15 bases lay in between. The CDR3 DNA sequence: TGTGCCAGCAGCCTCAACGGAGGGGGGACAGATACGCAGTATTTT. It specifies CASSLNGGGTDTQYF.

This clonotype was seen many times. The CDR3 DNA reads as TGTGCCAGCAGCTTAGCTTTGAAGGGGGCGCAAGGAAACACCATATATTTT. Translated: CASSLALKGAQGNTIYF. The V and J genes are TRBV7-8 and TRBJ1-3; 7 nucleotides match TRBD1. J gave up 4 bases and V 0 bases, and 9 bases lay outside the gene matches. The germline V gene encodes CDR1 SGHVS and CDR2 FQNEAQ. This CDR3 is built from 17 residues.

This clonotype has a handful of counts. The genes are TRBV6-5 and TRBJ2-1; the match to TRBD2 covers 14 bases. Germline V gives CDR1 MNHEY, CDR2 SVGAGI. The CDR3 extends over 18 amino acids. V lost 0 bases to trimming and J lost 0 bases; unmatched junction nucleotides: 1. The CDR3 is CASSYSGTSGSSYNEQFF. CDR3 coding DNA: TGTGCCAGCAGTTACTCCGGGACTAGCGGGAGCTCCTACAATGAGCAGTTCTTC.

In its sample, this clonotype was seen a few times. The chain employs TRBV10-3 and TRBJ2-1, with a possible D match to TRBD2 (8 bases). Trimming shortened V by 8 bases and J by 12 bases, and 41 bases separated the two germline ends. CDR1 is ENHRY and CDR2 is SYGVKD in the germline V gene. The CDR3 runs 20 residues. The CDR3 is CAIEIGRDRELFREGPGQFF. CDR3 sequence (DNA): TGTGCCATCGAAATAGGGCGGGACAGAGAACTTTTTCGGGAGGGCCCGGGGCAGTTCTTC.

There are many counts of this clonotype. The V call is TRBV12-3 or TRBV12-4, the J call TRBJ2-7; D unresolved. Trimming left V 7 bases short and J 6 bases short, with 16 bases between. CDR3 length: 13 residues. The CDR3 loop reads CASKPSVDREQYF. The CDR3 DNA reads TGTGCCAGCAAGCCCTCGGTAGATCGCGAGCAGTACTTC.

This clonotype was recorded at least ten times. The chain links TRBV7-6 to TRBJ2-5; 11 bases are a match to TRBD2. The CDR3 length is 16 residues. Germline CDR1 and CDR2: SGHVS and FNYEAQ. V trimming: 5 bases; J trimming: 5 bases; junction bases outside the gene matches: 10. The CDR3 region is CASSLGLAAPVETQYF. CDR3 sequence (DNA): TGTGCCAGCAGCCTGGGACTAGCGGCACCTGTTGAGACCCAGTACTTC.

The J gene is TRBJ2-2, the V gene TRBV9; 11 positions match TRBD1. CDR3 size: 15 residues. CDR1 and CDR2 (germline): SGDLS, YYNGEE. With 6 bases clipped from V and 4 bases from J, the junction kept 5 bases outside the gene matches. CDR3 sequence reads: CASTPDRGPTGELFF. The CDR3 DNA follows: TGTGCCAGCACCCCGGACAGGGGGCCCACCGGGGAGCTGTTTTTT. Filled out from reference TRBV9 and TRBJ2-2, the complete variable domain reads DSGVTQTPKHLITATGQRVTLRCSPRSGDLSVYWYQQSLDQGLQFLIQYYNGEERAKGNILERFSAQQFPDLHSELNLSSLELGDSALYFCASTPDRGPTGELFFGEGSRLTVL.

This chain uses TRBV7-9 with TRBJ2-5, with 7 bases matching TRBD2. The CDR3 length is 12 residues. With 3 bases clipped from V and 14 bases from J, the junction kept 9 bases outside the gene matches. Germline CDR1 reads SEHNR; CDR2 reads FQNEAQ (reference sequence). The CDR3 sequence is CASSFSGTGGYF. In DNA, the CDR3 is TGTGCCAGCAGCTTCTCCGGAACGGGGGGTTACTTC. The entire variable domain, with the rest obtained from reference TRBV7-9 and TRBJ2-5, is as follows: DTGVSQNPRHKITKRGQNVTFRCDPISEHNRLYWYRQTLGQGPEFLTYFQNEAQLEKSRLLSDRFSAERPKGSFSTLEIQRTEQGDSAMYLCASSFSGTGGYFGPGTRLLVL.

The J gene is TRBJ2-5, the V gene TRBV11-2, with 14 bases identical to TRBD2. The CDR3 totals 16 residues. The V segment lost 4 bases and the J segment 4 bases; nucleotides outside the gene matches: 5. The germline CDR1 and CDR2 sequences are SGHAT and FQNNGV. CDR3 nucleotides: TGTGCCAGCAGCTCGACCGGGACTAGCGGGAGAGAGACCCAGTACTTC. Translating gives CASSSTGTSGRETQYF.

This clonotype was detected ten times or more. The V and J genes are TRBV6-2 or TRBV6-3 and TRBJ2-2; a possible D gene is TRBD2 (5 bases). The V gene's germline CDR1 is MNHEY and CDR2 SVGEGT. V was trimmed by 0 bases and J by 7 bases, leaving 15 bases between them. This CDR3 spans 16 amino acids. CDR3 protein: CASSYSLSAEGGELFF. DNA of the CDR3: TGTGCCAGCAGTTACTCGCTGAGCGCCGAGGGCGGGGAGCTGTTTTTT.

This clonotype occurred a few times. The rearrangement links TRBV4-1 to TRBJ1-2, with unresolved D. V was shortened by 6 bases and J by 6 bases, with 17 bases between the two germline ends. Germline CDR1 is MGHRA and CDR2 is YSYEKL. This CDR3 contains 14 residues. Here the CDR3 reads CASRLSLTSDGYTF. The DNA of the CDR3 is TGCGCCAGCAGGCTCAGTCTGACTAGTGATGGCTACACCTTC.